This T cell receptor (beta chain) stems from a study of T-cell memory formation after mild COVID-19. Study at large: TCR clusters were largely donor specific. Notes on the study in general: Detection of some responders pre-infection suggested pre-existing cross-reactive memory T cells participated. Shrinking CD4+ clones were chiefly CM and EM; CD8+ ones were chiefly EMRA.

Using constant-segment primers, 5'RACE produced TCR alpha and TCR beta cDNA libraries carrying sample barcodes and UMIs. TCRdb re-derived calls from the 5' RACE reads in MiXCR, one entry per CDR3 protein. Altogether 550,000 to 700,000 distinct CDR3 sequences are present, roughly 17% being singletons, with the ten largest covering around 12%. To note about this clonotype: What it recognizes is unknown.

Sequences were obtained from PBMCs or a T cell subset sorted from them (not recorded which). The TCR sequence derives from an adult woman who had mild COVID-19 (a few samples of this study predate the infection). Cell type and time point are not known.

CDR3 protein: CASSFLRSPLHF. The CDR3 DNA reads as TGTGCCAGCAGTTTTCTCCGGTCACCCCTCCACTTT. V gene TRBV12-3 or TRBV12-4 combines with J gene TRBJ1-6; D is unresolved. With 3 bases removed from V and 10 bases from J, the gap between germline ends came to 7 bases. This CDR3 region has 12 residues.